This entry features one TCR beta chain sequence. What this receptor recognizes is not known. No much larger clone is present one base from it, and per-base qualities are unavailable. The data are from a study of shared clonotypes between healthy human individuals (dated by TCRdb to about 2020). A note on the overall study: A few men and two women, aged 18 to 49 years, made up the cohort. The study deeply sequenced blood TCR repertoires of 5 or 6 healthy adults to estimate repertoire size and the extent of clonotype sharing between individuals. To increase sequencing depth and limit assay-specific biases, TCR repertoire library preparation and sequencing were carried out by different laboratories using diverse techniques. Each donor's leukapheresis produced roughly between roughly 0.85 and 9.5 billion PBMCs. Per donor, three plates each were used for CD4 naive and CD4 memory, two for CD8 naive, and one for CD8 memory.

The paper's findings and limits, for the study overall: Only blood was sampled, and tissue TCR repertoires likely differ from those in blood. Even with the large sequencing depth, rarefaction of the sorted-subset datasets indicated that sequencing was incomplete. Naive subsets generally had larger estimated clonotype richness than memory subsets. Pairwise subsampling led to the expectation that sequencing depth would affect the degree of clonotype sharing among donors. Compared with non-shared clonotypes, clonotypes shared by all four sorted-subset donors had higher generation probabilities. Because the study included only a small number of donors, the genetic and exposure-history diversity represented was limited. When a handful of donors were compared, the shared fraction of clonotypes was about 5.4% for naive CD4, around 4% for naive CD8, more than 2% for memory CD4, and 0.4% for memory CD8.

The CDR3, from cysteine to phenylalanine, totals 15 residues. Here the CDR3 DNA is all that survives: 45 bases in frame from base 1. V was cut back by 1 base and J by 2 bases, leaving a gap of 12 bases between them. CDR1 and CDR2, looked up from the germline V gene (reference sequence), are GTSNPN and SVGIG. CD8 naive samples were CD45RO-negative cells positively selected for CCR7, giving a CD45RA+CCR7+ population that excluded TemRA cells. The donors were healthy, HIV-negative adults who had no recently reported acute infections or vaccinations. All donors were Caucasian adults living in Nashville, Tennessee, USA. Blood was collected by leukapheresis, and PBMCs were isolated by Ficoll-Histopaque density gradient centrifugation and then cryopreserved in liquid nitrogen vapor phase. Purity and quantity of every magnetically sorted T cell population were checked by analytical flow cytometry. Genomic DNA was isolated from each sorted fraction and quantified by UV absorbance on a Nanodrop 2000c.

Using the deep immunoSEQ assay, TCR CDR3 regions were amplified from genomic DNA by multiplex PCR. Extracted genomic DNA from each cell subset was distributed evenly across all wells of several immunoSEQ 96-well plates, and each plate was treated as a replicate. Each replicate PCR for sorted subsets received about 0.2 ug genomic DNA, equal to roughly 30,000 T cell genomes. Purified libraries were quantified with a Qubit 3.0 fluorometer, sized on a Bioanalyzer 2100, and re-quantified with the KAPA Library Quantification kit. Each immunoSEQ 96-well plate was sequenced on its own single-read 150-cycle Illumina NextSeq 550 flow cell. The published analysis was carried out like this. Because only junctional sequences without quality scores were contained in the immunoSEQ output, filtering matching that applied to full-length reads could not be performed. To assign V/J genes and CDR3, sequences were annotated against IMGT germline references using PyIR, a Python wrapper for IgBLAST v1.9. Any read was removed if the V/J assignment was weak (E-value above 1e-6), the CDR3 was missing, or the read contained stop codons, out-of-frame junctions, or ambiguous translated residues. V3J clonotypes were defined by identical inferred V gene, J gene, and CDR3 amino acid sequence. The percentage overlap between two repertoires was calculated by dividing the number of shared unique clonotypes by the size of the smaller repertoire. Richness of each repertoire was evaluated using RTK rarefaction, the Chao1 estimator, and Recon v2.1 estimates of unobserved clonotypes. For all TCRbeta clonotypes obtained by the gDNA method from four donors, generation probabilities were computed with OLGA. What TCRdb holds here is the immuneACCESS table cut down to in-frame rearrangements. Part of the clones is not present; checked against another copy, under half of the missing clones reflect an unresolved V gene, and the others are unexplained. V and J calls and clone size come straight from that table; D and trimming were deduced from the DNA. Counted in this sample were some 2,000,000 clones; about 95% of them appeared once. The top ten clones comprise 1% to 1.3% of the sample.

This receptor chain uses TRBV30 and TRBJ1-3, with no reliable assignment of the D segment. The sequenced sample was naive CD8+ T cells sorted from blood. According to the study, the label for this sample's cell subset or site signals: CD45RA+CCR7+. The TCR comes from a man between 18 and 29 years old in good health. The encoded CDR3 is CAWSGILQAGNTIYF. DNA sequence: TGTGCCTGGAGTGGGATTCTGCAGGCTGGAAACACCATATATTTT. The full variable domain, with segments outside the CDR3 supplied by the reference TRBV30 and TRBJ1-3 proteins, appears as SQTIHQWPATLVQPVGSPLSLECTVEGTSNPNLYWYRQAAGRGLQLLFYSVGIGQISSEVPQNLSASRPQDRQFILSSKKLLLSDSGFYLCAWSGILQAGNTIYFGEGSWLTVV.